This record looks at one T cell receptor beta chain sequence and its context. Its antigen is not identified. Prepared TCR beta cDNA libraries contained unique molecular identifiers. Via MiXCR, TCRdb re-called the PCR reads, giving one row per CDR3 protein. The sample contains 750,000 to 950,000 distinct CDR3 sequences, 53% of which appear only once. The source of the sample is a study of post-analysis software for immune sequencing data. The wider study: Disease courses included relapsing-remitting, secondary progressive and progressive-relapsing multiple sclerosis. General observations from the study: In patients, TRBV5-6, TRBV5-1 and TRBV20-1 belonged to five TRBV segments found more frequently than in controls. Samples from one preparation batch, clustered by F measure, grouped strongly together. Multiple sclerosis patients had significantly lower normalized Chao1 diversity than controls.

The CDR3 runs 18 residues. The V gene's germline CDR1 is SEHNR and CDR2 FQNEAQ (reference sequence). Germline trimming cut 5 bases from V and 6 bases from J; bases unmatched to any gene: 17. The sample was blood. This clonotype originated in a girl aged 5-17 years with multiple sclerosis. The chain recombines TRBV7-9 with TRBJ2-1; 9 bases agree with TRBD2. As DNA, the CDR3 is TGTGCCAGCAGCCGCGGGTCCGAGACTAGCGGCTATTTCAATGAGCAGTTCTTC. Translated, it gives CASSRGSETSGYFNEQFF.